These 29 T cell receptor beta chains share one sample of origin, sequenced in a study of identical twins. TCRdb fed the 5' RACE reads into MiXCR, producing one record per CDR3 protein. The sample yields 500,000 to 650,000 distinct CDR3 sequences, approximately 20% seen once. The data were also submitted as part of a second study, on yellow fever vaccine responses in identical twins.

The source material was CD4+ T cells sorted from blood. These receptors originate from a woman aged 18 to 35 in good health.

The sample holds a few counts of this clonotype. This chain links TRBV10-1 with TRBJ2-3; D remains ambiguous. Per the germline V gene, CDR1 is WNHNN and CDR2 is SYGVQD (reference sequence). V was cut by 4 bases and J by 2 bases, with 7 bases left in between. This CDR3 has 13 amino acids. As DNA, the CDR3 is TGCGCCAGCAGTGGAAGGAACACAGATACGCAGTATTTT. This translates into CASSGRNTDTQYF.

The rearrangement joins TRBV11-1 to TRBJ2-3, with TRBD2 matching over 9 bases. J was trimmed by 2 bases and V by 5 bases; bases with no gene match: 11. Per germline, CDR1 SGHAT and CDR2 FQDESV (reference sequence). The length of the CDR3 is 17 residues. The CDR3 DNA reads TGTGCCAGCAGCACCTCCGCCCTAGCGGGACCCACAGATACGCAGTATTTT. It specifies CASSTSALAGPTDTQYF.

This clonotype has more than one count but fewer than ten. This chain connects TRBV11-2 to TRBJ2-1, with TRBD2 matching 12 bases. This CDR3 has 18 amino acids. Germline CDR1 is SGHAT and CDR2 is FQNNGV. V lost 5 bases and J lost 6; bases outside the gene matches: 14. The CDR3: CASSKSLAGGPGGNEQFF. The CDR3 nucleotides read TGTGCCAGCAGCAAATCCCTAGCGGGAGGGCCGGGTGGCAATGAGCAGTTCTTC.

This clonotype was recorded a few times. This rearrangement joins TRBV24-1 to TRBJ1-5, with D tentatively TRBD1 (5 bases). V was pared by 3 bases and J by 4 bases, with 9 bases between. Germline CDR1 KGHDR, CDR2 SFDVKD. This CDR3 spans 14 amino acids. This CDR3 reads CATSDRGSNQPQHF. CDR3 in DNA: TGTGCCACCAGTGATCGGGGCTCTAATCAGCCCCAGCATTTT.

Only a few counts were recorded for this clonotype. For the CDR3, the DNA is TGTGCCAGCAGTTACGTGAGGCATAACACTGAAGCTTTCTTT. The encoded protein is CASSYVRHNTEAFF. V is TRBV6-5 and J is TRBJ1-1, with D uncertain. Trimming took off 2 bases at V and 2 bases at J, with 9 bases between the two ends. The CDR3 covers 14 residues. Germline-derived CDR1 and CDR2 are MNHEY and SVGAGI.

This sequence joins TRBV10-3 and TRBJ2-1; 7 nucleotides agree with TRBD1. V dropped 4 bases and J dropped 5; count of bases not matched to a gene: 2. The CDR3 loop spans 13 amino acids. Germline V gene data show CDR1 as ENHRY and CDR2 as SYGVKD. The CDR3 is CAISVDRNNEQFF. CDR3 DNA: TGTGCCATCAGTGTGGACAGGAACAATGAGCAGTTCTTC.

This clonotype appeared a few times. The chain has TRBV29-1 and TRBJ1-1; TRBD1 agrees at 9 bases. J lost 6 bases, V lost 7 bases, and 9 bases had no gene match. The CDR3 spans 13 residues. Germline V lookup: CDR1 SQVTM, CDR2 ANQGSEA. The CDR3: CSAGGQGSSEAFF. The CDR3 DNA sequence: TGCAGCGCCGGGGGACAGGGTAGCTCTGAAGCTTTCTTT.

This chain uses TRBV24-1 with TRBJ2-3; no reliable D call. The CDR3 is made up of 11 amino acids. The germline gives CDR1 KGHDR, CDR2 SFDVKD. Trimming removed 5 bases from V and 5 bases from J, with 4 bases in between. This CDR3 reads CATSVGDTQYF. CDR3 coding DNA: TGTGCCACCAGTGTGGGAGATACGCAGTATTTT.

The chain has TRBV6-5 and TRBJ2-1; D may be TRBD2 (5 bases). Germline V gene data show CDR1 as MNHEY and CDR2 as SVGAGI. The V end was cut by 0 bases, the J end by 9 bases, with 21 bases between. The CDR3 runs to 17 residues. The CDR3 sequence: CASSYSYSAAESSEQFF. The DNA of the CDR3 is TGTGCCAGCAGTTACTCGTACTCGGCAGCGGAATCGAGTGAGCAGTTCTTC.

This clonotype has only a few counts. The chain couples TRBV28 to TRBJ2-2; 9 bases map to TRBD1. The CDR3 covers 17 residues. CDR1 and CDR2 (germline): MDHEN, SYDVKM. V lost 7 bases and J lost 3; bases outside the gene matches: 12. CDR3 amino acids: CASIFSPGTGHTGELFF. The CDR3 DNA reads TGTGCCAGCATCTTCTCCCCTGGGACAGGGCACACCGGGGAGCTGTTTTTT.

In its sample, this clonotype was seen a few times. The genes are TRBV14 and TRBJ2-1; TRBD1 is a possible D gene (7 bases). Trimming pared 2 bases from V and 8 bases from J, leaving 16 bases between. CDR1 SGHDN and CDR2 FVKESK come from the germline V gene. The CDR3 consists of 15 residues. CDR3 sequence: CASSQPSGGPDEQFF. CDR3 nucleotides: TGTGCCAGCAGCCAACCCTCAGGGGGGCCGGATGAGCAGTTCTTC.

The rearrangement uses TRBV12-3 or TRBV12-4 and TRBJ2-7, with D unclear. V was cut by 0 bases and J by 4 bases, with 16 bases left in between. The length of the CDR3 is 16 residues. CDR3 sequence: CASSLAGPRLPYEQYF. The CDR3 bases are TGTGCCAGCAGTTTAGCCGGCCCGAGGCTACCTTACGAGCAGTACTTC.

This clonotype came up a few times. This sequence joins TRBV25-1 and TRBJ2-1; D uncertain. The germline V gene has CDR1 MGHDK and CDR2 SYGVNS. The CDR3 runs to 16 residues. V was clipped by 2 bases and J by 2 bases, with 13 bases between them. This CDR3 reads CASSEEVPLPYNEQFF. The CDR3 DNA is TGTGCCAGCAGTGAAGAGGTCCCACTACCCTACAATGAGCAGTTCTTC.

At least ten counts were recorded for this clonotype. This chain uses TRBV27 with TRBJ1-2; TRBD1 is a possible D gene (5 bases). Trimming removed 0 bases from V and 2 bases from J, with 10 bases in between. CDR3 length: 15 residues. Germline V lookup: CDR1 MNHEY, CDR2 SMNVEV (reference sequence). The CDR3 bases are TGTGCCAGCAGTTTATCGCCCCAGGGCAACTATGGCTACACCTTC. Amino acids: CASSLSPQGNYGYTF.

This clonotype showed up just a few times. V is TRBV12-3 or TRBV12-4 and J is TRBJ2-1; TRBD2 agrees at 12 bases. V was pared by 8 bases and J by 12 bases, with 5 bases of the junction left unmatched. CDR3 length equals 12 residues. The CDR3, as DNA: TGTGCCAGCGCTAGCGGGAGGGCCTGGCAGTTCTTC. Translation: CASASGRAWQFF.

This clonotype was seen more than once but under ten times. V is TRBV4-1 and J is TRBJ2-1; maybe TRBD2 (6 bases). CDR1 is MGHRA and CDR2 is YSYEKL in the germline V gene. The ends were cut back, 0 bases at V and 2 bases at J, with 14 bases in the middle. The CDR3 loop spans 17 amino acids. CDR3: CASSQEGLRGTYNEQFF. DNA for the CDR3: TGCGCCAGCAGCCAAGAGGGACTGAGGGGAACCTACAATGAGCAGTTCTTC.

Only a few counts were recorded for this clonotype. The chain joins TRBV7-3 to TRBJ2-1; 13 positions match TRBD2. This CDR3 region has 15 residues. V was pared by 5 bases and J by 10 bases, with 8 bases of the junction left unmatched. In germline, CDR1 is SGHTA, CDR2 FQGTGA. The CDR3 DNA follows: TGTGCCAGCAGCCCGACTAGCGGGAGGACGGGGGAGCAGTTCTTC. The encoded protein is CASSPTSGRTGEQFF.

Here the CDR3 DNA reads TGCAGCACGGGACAGGGGGCAGCCGATACGCAGTATTTT. It specifies CSTGQGAADTQYF. This chain uses TRBV29-1 with TRBJ2-3; 12 bases map to TRBD1. Germline V gives CDR1 SQVTM, CDR2 ANQGSEA. The V segment lost 8 bases and the J segment 6 bases; nucleotides outside the gene matches: 6. CDR3 length: 13 amino acids.

This clonotype was seen a few times. The CDR3 sequence is CASSLGSGNGNTIYF. The CDR3 DNA is TGCGCCAGCAGCTTGGGCTCGGGTAATGGAAACACCATATATTTT. The chain recombines TRBV5-1 with TRBJ1-3; D unclear. This CDR3 comprises 15 residues. Germline values: CDR1 SGHRS, CDR2 YFSETQ. V was pared by 0 bases and J by 3 bases, with 10 bases between.

The rearrangement links TRBV6-5 to TRBJ2-1, with TRBD1 identical over 8 bases. With V trimmed by 7 bases and J by 7 bases, 3 bases remained unmatched. The germline CDR1 and CDR2 sequences are MNHEY and SVGAGI. CDR3 length equals 12 residues. The chain's CDR3 is CASTDRVNEQFF. In DNA, the CDR3 is TGTGCCAGCACGGACAGGGTGAATGAGCAGTTCTTC.

This rearrangement joins TRBV20-1 to TRBJ1-1; D is perhaps TRBD1 (5 bases). V lost 0 bases, J lost 1 base, and 9 bases lay in between. Looked up from germline, CDR1 is DFQATT and CDR2 is SNEGSKA (reference sequence). The CDR3 contains 14 residues. CDR3 bases: TGCAGTGCTAGAGATTGGCAGGGGAACACTGAAGCTTTCTTT. Protein sequence: CSARDWQGNTEAFF.

This clonotype was counted a few times. The V and J genes are TRBV9 and TRBJ2-1; 8 bases are a match to TRBD1. Germline V lookup: CDR1 SGDLS, CDR2 YYNGEE. With V trimmed by 6 bases and J by 3 bases, 8 bases remained unmatched. The CDR3 consists of 15 residues. CDR3 nucleotides: TGTGCCAGCACCAGCCAGGGACAGGACTACAATGAGCAGTTCTTC. It is translated as CASTSQGQDYNEQFF. The variable domain in full, completed from reference TRBV9 and TRBJ2-1, reads DSGVTQTPKHLITATGQRVTLRCSPRSGDLSVYWYQQSLDQGLQFLIQYYNGEERAKGNILERFSAQQFPDLHSELNLSSLELGDSALYFCASTSQGQDYNEQFFGPGTRLTVL.

This clonotype was detected a few times. The V and J genes are TRBV27 and TRBJ2-7; 7 bases align to TRBD1. The germline V gene encodes CDR1 MNHEY and CDR2 SMNVEV (reference sequence). With 2 bases clipped from V and 2 bases from J, the junction kept 6 bases outside the gene matches. The CDR3 runs 15 residues. CDR3 sequence reads: CASSLGAGGAYEQYV. CDR3 in DNA: TGTGCCAGCAGTTTAGGCGCAGGGGGAGCCTACGAGCAGTACGTC.

This clonotype was counted at least ten times. This chain joins TRBV5-1 and TRBJ1-5, with unresolved D. The CDR3 loop spans 14 amino acids. CDR1 and CDR2 from the germline V gene are SGHRS and YFSETQ. Trimming removed 4 bases from V and 2 bases from J, with 10 bases in between. CDR3 DNA: TGCGCCAGCAGCCCCTTTGGGGGCAATCAGCCCCAGCATTTT. It codes for CASSPFGGNQPQHF.

The rearrangement links TRBV28 to TRBJ2-1; D is perhaps TRBD2 (6 bases). CDR1 MDHEN and CDR2 SYDVKM come from the germline V gene. The V and J ends lost 6 bases and 4 bases respectively, with 19 bases between them. The CDR3 has 16 residues. CDR3: CASRPPTGGWYNEQFF. The CDR3 nucleotides are TGTGCCAGCAGGCCCCCCACCGGGGGATGGTACAATGAGCAGTTCTTC.

This clonotype was counted between two and nine times. The genes are TRBV15 and TRBJ2-1, with D perhaps assigned TRBD1 or TRBD2 (5 bases each). The CDR3 length is 14 residues. Germline-derived CDR1 and CDR2 are LNHNV and YYDKDF (reference sequence). Trimming cost V 1 base and J 9 bases, with 13 bases left between them. The CDR3 nucleotides read TGTGCCACCAGCAGAGGTGAGGGTAGGGGTGAGCAGTTCTTC. Amino acids: CATSRGEGRGEQFF.

The chain employs TRBV5-5 and TRBJ2-7; 8 nucleotides agree with TRBD1. CDR1 is SGHKS, CDR2 YYEKEE, per germline (reference sequence). There are 15 residues in the CDR3. V was clipped by 0 bases and J by 3 bases; unmatched bases: 5. The CDR3 DNA is TGTGCCAGCAGCTTGGGACAGGGGACTTTCTACGAGCAGTACGTC. Translation: CASSLGQGTFYEQYV.

The V gene is TRBV3-1, the J gene TRBJ2-4; D is unresolved. The CDR3 has 16 amino acids. CDR1 and CDR2 (germline): LGHDT, YNNKEL (reference sequence). The germline V and J ends were trimmed by 0 bases and 3 bases, with 12 bases remaining between them. This chain's CDR3 is CASSQEGFVGKNIQYF. The CDR3 nucleotides read TGTGCCAGCAGCCAAGAGGGGTTTGTCGGCAAAAACATTCAGTACTTC.

This clonotype was detected many times. The chain carries TRBV7-9 and TRBJ2-3; no definite D call. Trimming shortened V by 0 bases and J by 2 bases, and 9 bases separated the two germline ends. Germline assignment: CDR1 SEHNR and CDR2 FQNEAQ (reference sequence). CDR3 length equals 15 residues. The CDR3 sequence is CASSLAVQTTDTQYF. As DNA, the CDR3 is TGTGCCAGCAGCTTAGCCGTTCAGACCACAGATACGCAGTATTTT. The full variable domain, rest sourced from reference TRBV7-9 and TRBJ2-3, is DTGVSQNPRHKITKRGQNVTFRCDPISEHNRLYWYRQTLGQGPEFLTYFQNEAQLEKSRLLSDRFSAERPKGSFSTLEIQRTEQGDSAMYLCASSLAVQTTDTQYFGPGTRLTVL.